This T cell receptor beta chain was sequenced during a study of Ad26.COV2.S vaccination and SARS-CoV-2 variants. Whole-study context: The vaccine Ad26.COV2.S was put into the muscle once, or twice with 56 days between.

Treatment given: over 15 received Ad26.COV2.S at low or high dose, single or two shots; 5 received placebo; per-sample allocation not given. Day 63 after the first injection of vaccine or placebo was the sampling time. The study, taken as a whole, reports: Measures of TCR breadth and depth may have fallen short of total T cell responses. Substantial breadth in spike-specific CD8+ and CD4+ T cell responses was reportedly seen after vaccination.

Germline CDR1 reads MNHEY; CDR2 reads SVGAGI. This CDR3 has 14 residues. After removal of 6 bases from V and 5 bases from J, the junction contained 8 bases not matched to a gene. With respect to this clone: No antigen is known for it.

Generated by immunoSEQ multiplex PCR, the TCRdb table keeps only in-frame clones and is missing some. The profile shows 300,000 to 350,000 clones, roughly 90% of them singletons. The J gene is TRBJ2-5, the V gene TRBV6-5; TRBD2 matches 8 bases. The specimen was peripheral blood, collected in a trial of Ad26.COV2.S vaccine versus placebo. The sequence was collected from a person aged 18 to 65 who received the Ad26.COV2.S COVID-19 vaccine or a placebo. CDR3 DNA: TGTGCCAGCAGATCCGGCGGGGGGCGGGAGACCCAGTACTTC. Its protein product is CASRSGGGRETQYF.